This TCR beta chain was identified during a study of blood T cells in healthy people across ages. Study summary: The capture of about one barcoded beta molecule per two T cells was achieved by template switching. Study-wide points: Unsorted PBMCs ruled out conclusive naive versus antigen-experienced comparison.

V lost 1 base to trimming and J lost 5 bases, with 12 bases between them. This CDR3 region has 14 residues. Germline-derived CDR1 and CDR2 are MDHEN and SYDVKM. Comments on this clonotype: The antigen is unknown.

Alongside a J-beta primer mix, a sample-barcoded 5' primer served in a second PCR lasting 7 to 11 cycles. In TCRdb, the 5' RACE reads were re-called with MiXCR into one record per CDR3 protein. The sample comprises 850,000 to 1,000,000 distinct CDR3 sequences, 51% of which are singletons, and about 20% rests with the top ten. This chain links TRBV28 with TRBJ2-7; no clear D. Sequencing was carried out using blood. The TCR originated in a woman between 55 and 75 years old in good health. Here the CDR3 DNA reads TGTGCCAGCAGTTTATTGGATTTGCGGCACGAGCAGTACTTC. Translating it yields CASSLLDLRHEQYF.